What follows are 21 T cell receptor beta chains derived from one specimen sequenced in a study of cytomegalovirus exposure and HLA in healthy donors. It was with 60 Vbeta and 13 Jbeta primers that the PCR ran. TCRdb keeps only in-frame clones here, not all; method: immunoSEQ multiplex PCR. The sample contains 150,000 to 200,000 clones, around 88% of which appear only once. Sequencing was performed on PBMCs. These receptors originate from a woman aged 18-29 years in good health and CMV-seronegative.

The chain joins TRBV6-1 to TRBJ2-6; D gene unclear. This CDR3 is built from 15 residues. Per the germline V gene, CDR1 is MNHNS and CDR2 is SASEGT. V dropped 5 bases and J dropped 3 bases, with 11 bases sitting between them. CDR3 DNA sequence: TGTGCCAGCAGTCTACGCGGTGGTGGGGCCAACGTCCTGACTTTC. Encoded protein: CASSLRGGGANVLTF.

The chain links TRBV6-6 to TRBJ2-1; D call uncertain. The CDR3 consists of 14 residues. V shed 6 bases and J shed 0 bases, with 9 bases lying between them. Germline CDR1 reads MNHNY; CDR2 reads SVGAGI (reference sequence). CDR3 amino acids: CASSVVSSYNEQFF. The CDR3 DNA sequence: TGTGCCAGCAGCGTGGTCAGCTCCTACAATGAGCAGTTCTTC.

The chain carries TRBV19 and TRBJ2-7; 9 bases align to TRBD2. From germline, CDR1 is LNHDA and CDR2 SQIVND (reference sequence). The CDR3 totals 14 residues. The junction had 2 bases not matched to a gene; V was cut back by 3 bases and J by 2 bases. The CDR3 DNA reads TGTGCCAGTAGTATGACTAGCGGAGCCTACGAGCAGTACTTC. Translated: CASSMTSGAYEQYF. The full variable domain, in which reference TRBV19 and TRBJ2-7 provide the parts outside the CDR3, is DGGITQSPKYLFRKEGQNVTLSCEQNLNHDAMYWYRQDPGQGLRLIYYSQIVNDFQKGDIAEGYSVSREKKESFPLTVTSAQKNPTAFYLCASSMTSGAYEQYFGPGTRLTVT.

The V and J genes are TRBV4-1 and TRBJ2-5; TRBD2 matches at 10 bases. CDR1 and CDR2 from the germline V gene are MGHRA and YSYEKL. This CDR3 spans 15 amino acids. V lost 3 bases to trimming and J lost 3 bases; unmatched junction nucleotides: 4. CDR3 protein: CASSQPSGGKETQYF. The CDR3 DNA is TGCGCCAGCAGCCAGCCTAGCGGGGGCAAAGAGACCCAGTACTTC.

CDR3 amino acids: CASSSKGQSIPDTQYF. The CDR3, as DNA: TGTGCCAGCAGTTCAAAGGGACAAAGTATCCCAGATACGCAGTATTTT. V usage is TRBV13 and J usage is TRBJ2-3, with D tentatively TRBD1 (6 bases). Germline V gives CDR1 PRHDT, CDR2 FYEKMQ (reference sequence). V shed 6 bases and J shed 4 bases, with 20 bases lying between them. The CDR3 consists of 16 residues.

The rearrangement links TRBV7-6 to TRBJ2-1; the D gene is possibly TRBD1 (5 bases). Trimming shortened V by 4 bases and J by 4 bases, and 14 bases separated the two germline ends. Looked up from germline, CDR1 is SGHVS and CDR2 is FNYEAQ. There are 15 residues in the CDR3. CDR3 protein: CASSSLRGGYNEQFF. The CDR3 DNA is TGTGCCAGCAGCTCGCTTAGGGGTGGGTACAATGAGCAGTTCTTC.

This chain uses TRBV11-2 with TRBJ2-7, with 8 bases lining up with TRBD1. The V segment lost 6 bases and the J segment 2 bases; nucleotides outside the gene matches: 6. Germline lookup yields CDR1 SGHAT and CDR2 FQNNGV. The CDR3 is made up of 14 amino acids. The CDR3 is CASRLGQGPYEQYF. DNA for the CDR3: TGTGCCAGCAGACTCGGACAGGGCCCCTACGAGCAGTACTTC.

The chain has TRBV5-1 and TRBJ2-2, with D possibly being TRBD1 (5 bases). Germline V gives CDR1 SGHRS, CDR2 YFSETQ. V lost 0 bases and J 4 bases, leaving 7 bases between the germline ends. This CDR3 is built from 14 residues. CDR3: CASSLEGATGELFF. The CDR3 DNA reads as TGCGCCAGCAGCTTGGAAGGGGCCACCGGGGAGCTGTTTTTT.

This rearrangement joins TRBV4-1 to TRBJ1-1; perhaps TRBD1 as D (5 bases). Per germline, CDR1 MGHRA and CDR2 YSYEKL. V was shortened by 2 bases and J by 6 bases, with 13 bases between the two germline ends. There are 14 residues in the CDR3. As DNA, the CDR3 is TGCGCCAGCAGCCAAAATAAAATGGGGCCTGAAGCTTTCTTT. Protein sequence: CASSQNKMGPEAFF.

This clone has just a few counts. The chain links TRBV28 to TRBJ2-7, with TRBD2 matching over 8 bases. Germline values: CDR1 MDHEN, CDR2 SYDVKM. The CDR3 contains 16 residues. V gave up 5 bases and J gave up 0 bases; unmatched junction bases: 9. CDR3: CASSPPGGEVSYEQYF. The DNA for the CDR3 is TGTGCCAGCAGTCCCCCCGGGGGGGAGGTCTCCTACGAGCAGTACTTC.

Concerning this clone itself: The junction shows a germline mismatch at one end, possibly a read error. This chain joins TRBV7-8 and TRBJ1-1; 9 bases map to TRBD1. There are 11 residues in the CDR3. CDR1 is SGHVS and CDR2 is FQNEAQ in the germline V gene. DNA of the CDR3: TGTGCCAGCAGCTCCACAGGGGGCCGGGTCTTT. As protein: CASSSTGGRVF.

In this sample, this clone turned up a few times. The genes are TRBV7-9 and TRBJ1-3; TRBD1 agrees at 8 bases. Per the germline V gene, CDR1 is SEHNR and CDR2 is FQNEAQ (reference sequence). The CDR3 spans 15 residues. The V segment lost 1 base and the J segment 3 bases; nucleotides outside the gene matches: 2. Here the CDR3 DNA reads TGTGCCAGCAGCTTAGAGACAGGGGTTGGAAACACCATATATTTT. Translation: CASSLETGVGNTIYF. The full variable domain, completed using reference TRBV7-9 and TRBJ1-3, is DTGVSQNPRHKITKRGQNVTFRCDPISEHNRLYWYRQTLGQGPEFLTYFQNEAQLEKSRLLSDRFSAERPKGSFSTLEIQRTEQGDSAMYLCASSLETGVGNTIYFGEGSWLTVV.

This clone was counted only a few times. This chain links TRBV6-5 with TRBJ2-5, with D perhaps matching TRBD2 (7 bases). V lost 6 bases, J lost 5 bases, and 10 bases lay in between. The CDR3 length is 12 residues. Looked up from germline, CDR1 is MNHEY and CDR2 is SVGAGI. CDR3 in DNA: TGTGCCAGCAGGGGAGGGGGGGAGACCCAGTACTTC. It translates to CASRGGGETQYF.

This clone turned up a few times. The rearrangement uses TRBV5-8 and TRBJ1-4, with TRBD1 as a possible D gene (5 bases). Germline V gene data show CDR1 as SGHTS and CDR2 as YDEGEE. CDR3 length equals 15 residues. The V and J ends lost 7 bases and 1 base respectively, with 14 bases between them. The CDR3 bases are TGTGCCAGCGCCCGCCTGGGGGGAACTAATGAAAAACTGTTTTTT. Its protein product is CASARLGGTNEKLFF.

This chain connects TRBV6-5 to TRBJ2-3; TRBD1 matches 10 bases. The CDR3 totals 15 residues. Germline trimming cut 4 bases from V and 4 bases from J; bases unmatched to any gene: 5. Germline CDR1 MNHEY, CDR2 SVGAGI. The DNA of the CDR3 is TGTGCCAGCAGTTCGGACAGGGGGTGGTCAGATACGCAGTATTTT. Protein product: CASSSDRGWSDTQYF.

The chain uses TRBV9 and TRBJ2-3; D may be TRBD2 (6 bases). The ends were cut back, 0 bases at V and 5 bases at J, with 16 bases in the middle. CDR1 is SGDLS, CDR2 YYNGEE, per germline. The CDR3 has 16 residues. The chain's CDR3 is CASSVGRAVEVDTQYF. The CDR3, as DNA: TGTGCCAGCAGCGTAGGGAGGGCGGTAGAAGTAGATACGCAGTATTTT.

The CDR3 DNA reads as TGTGCCAGCAGTCCTGGAGGGAGGACAGGGATTACTGAAGCTTTCTTT. Translating gives CASSPGGRTGITEAFF. V gene TRBV28 combines with J gene TRBJ1-1; 8 bases line up with TRBD1. Germline CDR1 is MDHEN and CDR2 is SYDVKM. V lost 5 bases and J lost 5; bases outside the gene matches: 13. This CDR3 is built from 16 residues.

This clone was recorded a few times. This chain links TRBV5-1 with TRBJ1-1, with 8 bases matching TRBD1. Germline CDR1 and CDR2: SGHRS and YFSETQ. The CDR3 is 15 amino acids. The junction had 4 bases not matched to a gene; V was cut back by 2 bases and J by 1 base. The CDR3 coding sequence is TGCGCCAGCAGCTTTACGCAGGGGGCGAACACTGAAGCTTTCTTT. Translation: CASSFTQGANTEAFF.

The V call is TRBV6-5, the J call TRBJ2-2, with TRBD2 as a possible D gene (5 bases). With 10 bases removed from V and 6 bases from J, the gap between germline ends came to 15 bases. The CDR3 spans 13 residues. The germline V gene encodes CDR1 MNHEY and CDR2 SVGAGI. DNA for the CDR3: TGTGCCACCGCCCCTCGGGAACCCGGGGAGCTGTTTTTT. The encoded protein is CATAPREPGELFF.

The chain is built from TRBV9 and TRBJ1-1; perhaps TRBD1 as D (6 bases). Deletions cut 6 bases from V and 5 bases from J, with 14 bases between. This CDR3 is built from 13 residues. CDR1 and CDR2 (germline): SGDLS, YYNGEE. The CDR3 DNA follows: TGTGCCAGCAACCGCGGGGGGCTAACTGAAGCTTTCTTT. It codes for CASNRGGLTEAFF. Filled out from reference TRBV9 and TRBJ1-1, the complete variable domain reads DSGVTQTPKHLITATGQRVTLRCSPRSGDLSVYWYQQSLDQGLQFLIQYYNGEERAKGNILERFSAQQFPDLHSELNLSSLELGDSALYFCASNRGGLTEAFFGQGTRLTVV.

The V gene is TRBV28, the J gene TRBJ2-1; the match to TRBD1 covers 7 bases. The junction had 6 bases not matched to a gene; V was cut back by 6 bases and J by 1 base. The CDR3 contains 15 residues. Germline V CDR1 and CDR2: MDHEN, SYDVKM. The CDR3, as DNA: TGTGCCAGCAGCCCTACAGGGGCATCCTACAATGAGCAGTTCTTC. Translating gives CASSPTGASYNEQFF.